This is a list of T cell receptor beta chains from one sample in a study of blood T cells in healthy people across ages. A single record per CDR3 protein comes from TCRdb applying MiXCR to the 5' RACE reads. Of about 1.8 million distinct CDR3 sequences in the sample, just under 50% are singletons; the top ten hold roughly 2.1%. Material for sequencing was blood. The source is a woman aged 40 to 50 in good health. Both conserved end residues are part of each CDR3.

j_gene	v_gene	len	CDR3aa
TRBJ2-1	TRBV10-3	14	CAITAASGDNEQFF
NA	TRBV5-1	18	CASSPTALGQGAQYEQYF
TRBJ2-7	TRBV15	14	CATSRDTSSSEQYF
NA	TRBV4-2	13	CASSQELLNEQYF
TRBJ2-5	TRBV13	16	CAGSLRGRRESETQYF
TRBJ1-2	TRBV7-2	15	CASSLGTGVKVGYTF
TRBJ2-5	TRBV12-3/TRBV12-4	14	CASSAIAEPETQYF
TRBJ2-7	TRBV21-1	13	CASSSRDSWYQYF
TRBJ2-7	TRBV6-5	15	CASSYSEGGIYEQYF
TRBJ2-1	TRBV20-1	15	CSARAGTVTYNEQFF
TRBJ2-3	TRBV6-2/TRBV6-3	16	CASSPFGRVGPDTQYF
TRBJ2-1	TRBV7-2	15	CASSRTSGIYNEQFF
TRBJ1-6	TRBV7-3	14	CASSHGDPDSPLHF
TRBJ2-7	TRBV5-5	16	CASSLLFIGDGYEQYF
TRBJ2-7	TRBV11-2	13	CASSVGRSYEQYF
TRBJ2-1	TRBV10-3	14	CAISESSTGGEQFF
TRBJ2-1	TRBV28	21	CASRGPGLAGGPGVPRNEQFF
TRBJ1-6	TRBV6-2/TRBV6-3	16	CASRPFAGDANSPLHF
TRBJ1-2	TRBV6-5	13	CASSDWAEGGYTF